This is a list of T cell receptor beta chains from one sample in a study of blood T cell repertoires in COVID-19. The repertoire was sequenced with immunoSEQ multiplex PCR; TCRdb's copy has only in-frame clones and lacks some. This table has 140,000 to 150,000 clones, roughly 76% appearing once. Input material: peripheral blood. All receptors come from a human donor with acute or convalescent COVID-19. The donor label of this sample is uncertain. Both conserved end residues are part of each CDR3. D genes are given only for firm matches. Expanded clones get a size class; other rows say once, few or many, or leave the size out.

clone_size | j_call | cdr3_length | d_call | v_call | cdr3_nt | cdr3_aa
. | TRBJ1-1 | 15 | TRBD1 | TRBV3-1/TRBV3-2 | TGTGCCAGCAGCCCTAGGACAGGGGGCTACACTGAAGCTTTCTTT | CASSPRTGGYTEAFF
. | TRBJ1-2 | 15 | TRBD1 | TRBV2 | TGTGCCAGCAGATTGGGACAGGGGCTCAACTATGGCTACACCTTC | CASRLGQGLNYGYTF
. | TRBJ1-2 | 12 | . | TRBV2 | TGTGCCAGCAGGGACAGAGGGTATGGCTACACCTTC | CASRDRGYGYTF
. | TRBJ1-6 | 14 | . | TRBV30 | TGTGCCTTTCGACTGATTGCATTTAATTCACCCCTCCACTTT | CAFRLIAFNSPLHF
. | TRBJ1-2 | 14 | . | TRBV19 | TGTGCCAGTAGTACCCCCGACAGTCTCTATGGCTACACCTTC | CASSTPDSLYGYTF
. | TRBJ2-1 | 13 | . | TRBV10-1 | TGCGCCAGCAGTGGAGGAAGTACCGATGAGCAGTTCTTC | CASSGGSTDEQFF
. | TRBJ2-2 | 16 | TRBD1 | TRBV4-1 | TGCGCCAGCAGCCAGACAGGGGGCGCTGACACCGGGGAGCTGTTTTTT | CASSQTGGADTGELFF
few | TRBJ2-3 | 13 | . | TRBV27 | TGTGCCAGCAGTTTAGAGGGTCGGGATACGCAGTATTTT | CASSLEGRDTQYF
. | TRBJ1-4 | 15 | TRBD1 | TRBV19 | TGTGCCAGTAGTTTCTTTGACAGGGGTAATGAAAAACTGTTTTTT | CASSFFDRGNEKLFF
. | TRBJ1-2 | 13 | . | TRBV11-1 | TGTGCCAGCAGCTTCGGGGAAGGCTATGGCTACACCTTC | CASSFGEGYGYTF
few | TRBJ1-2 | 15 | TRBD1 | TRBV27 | TGTGCCAGCAGTTTATTCCCGGGACAGGCTGGCGGCTACACCTTC | CASSLFPGQAGGYTF
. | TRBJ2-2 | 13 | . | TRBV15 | TGTGCCACCAGCAGCCGGGGCACCGGGGAGCTGTTTTTT | CATSSRGTGELFF
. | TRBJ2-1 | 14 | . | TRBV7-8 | TGTGCCAGCAGCTTAGTCGGGATCCGCAATGAGCAGTTCTTC | CASSLVGIRNEQFF
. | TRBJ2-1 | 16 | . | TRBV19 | TGTGCCAGTAAACAATGGGGTGCAGGGGATAACAATGAGCAGTTCTTC | CASKQWGAGDNNEQFF
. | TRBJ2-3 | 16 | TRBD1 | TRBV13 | TGTGCCAGCAGCTTAGGTGGACAGGTTAGCACAGATACGCAGTATTTT | CASSLGGQVSTDTQYF
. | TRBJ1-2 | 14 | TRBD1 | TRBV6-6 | TGTGCCAGCAGTTACGGCGACAGGGTTGGTGGCTACACCTTC | CASSYGDRVGGYTF
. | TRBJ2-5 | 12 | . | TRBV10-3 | TGTGCCACCCGGACAGAGAGGGAGACCCAGTACTTC | CATRTERETQYF
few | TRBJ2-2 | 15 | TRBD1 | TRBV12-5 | TGTGCTAGTGGCTCAGACAGGGCTGGACCCGGGGAGCTGTTTTTT | CASGSDRAGPGELFF
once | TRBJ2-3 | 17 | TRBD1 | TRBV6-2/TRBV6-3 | TGTGCCAGCAGTCCGACAGGGGGCGGCTTTTGGACAGATACGCAGTATTTT | CASSPTGGGFWTDTQYF
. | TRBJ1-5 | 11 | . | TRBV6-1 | TGTGCCAGCAGTGAGGCGGGAACCCAGCATTTT | CASSEAGTQHF
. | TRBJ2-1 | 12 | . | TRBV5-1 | TGCGCCAGCAGCTTGCAGGGGAATGAGCAGTTCTTC | CASSLQGNEQFF
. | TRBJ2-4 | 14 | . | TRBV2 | TGTGCCAGCAGTGACTCTAACAGTGGGAACATTCAGTACTTC | CASSDSNSGNIQYF
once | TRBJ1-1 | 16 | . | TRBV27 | TGTGCCAGCAGTTTACGTACAGGGATGGGGAACACTGAAGCTTTCTTT | CASSLRTGMGNTEAFF
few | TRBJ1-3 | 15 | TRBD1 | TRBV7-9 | TGTGCCAGCAGCAACCAGGGGGCTGGCGGAAACACCATATATTTT | CASSNQGAGGNTIYF
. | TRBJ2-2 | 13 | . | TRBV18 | TGTGCCAGCTCACCGCAGAATCCCGGGGAGCTGTTTTTT | CASSPQNPGELFF
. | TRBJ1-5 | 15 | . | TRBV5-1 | TGCGCCAGCAGCTTGGCCCAGGGCCCGAATCAGCCCCAGCATTTT | CASSLAQGPNQPQHF
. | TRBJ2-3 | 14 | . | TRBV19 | TGTGCCAGTAGTATCCCTGGCAGGGATAATACGCAGTATTTT | CASSIPGRDNTQYF
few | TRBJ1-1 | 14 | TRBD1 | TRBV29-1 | TGCAGCGTCCTGGGACAGGGAGGGGAGAATGAAGCTTTCTTT | CSVLGQGGENEAFF
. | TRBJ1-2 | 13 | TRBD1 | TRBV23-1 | TGCGCCAGCAGTCAGGTACAGGGGTATGGCTACACCTTC | CASSQVQGYGYTF
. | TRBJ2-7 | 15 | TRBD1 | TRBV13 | TGTGCCAGCAGCTTATATGGGACAGAGATCTACGAGCAGTACTTC | CASSLYGTEIYEQYF
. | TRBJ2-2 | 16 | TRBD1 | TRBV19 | TGTGCCAGTAGTACGTGGACAGGGAACAACACCGGGGAGCTGTTTTTT | CASSTWTGNNTGELFF
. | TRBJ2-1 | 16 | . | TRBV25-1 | TGTGCCAGCAGTGAGATGGGTACTCGGAGTGACAATGAGCAGTTCTTC | CASSEMGTRSDNEQFF
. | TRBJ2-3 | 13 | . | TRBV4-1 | TGCGCCAGCAGCCCCAACAAGGCGGCTACGCAGTATTTT | CASSPNKAATQYF
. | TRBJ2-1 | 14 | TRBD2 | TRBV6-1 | TGTGCCAGCAGTGAGCGGGGGGGCAAATATGAGCAGTTCTTC | CASSERGGKYEQFF
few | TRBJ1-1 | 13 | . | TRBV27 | TGTGCCAGCAGTTTCAGGATGGTCACTGAAGCTTTCTTT | CASSFRMVTEAFF
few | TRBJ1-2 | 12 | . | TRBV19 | TGTGCCAGTAGTATATCCCCCCTCGGCTACACCTTC | CASSISPLGYTF
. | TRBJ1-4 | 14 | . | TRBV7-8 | TGTGCCAGCAGCCCCCGACAGAATAATGAAAAACTGTTTTTT | CASSPRQNNEKLFF
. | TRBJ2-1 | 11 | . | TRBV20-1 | TGCAGTGCTAGGGGGCGTAATGAGCAGTTCTTC | CSARGRNEQFF
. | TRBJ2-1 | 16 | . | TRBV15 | TGTGCCACCAGCAGATCTACTAGTGGCCCCCGAGGTGAGCAGTTCTTC | CATSRSTSGPRGEQFF
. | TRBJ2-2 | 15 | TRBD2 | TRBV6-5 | TGTGCCGTACCGGGGGGTTCCTCGAACACCGGGGAGCTGTTTTTT | CAVPGGSSNTGELFF
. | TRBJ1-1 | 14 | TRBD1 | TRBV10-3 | TGTGCCATCCGACAGGGTTCCATGAACACTGAAGCTTTCTTT | CAIRQGSMNTEAFF
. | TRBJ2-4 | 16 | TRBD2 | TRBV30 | TGTGCCTGGAGCATAGGGCAGGGAGGGAGGAAAAACATTCAGTACTTC | CAWSIGQGGRKNIQYF
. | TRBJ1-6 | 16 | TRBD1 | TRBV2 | TGTGCCAGCAGTCCGAGCCCCGGACAGGGACGGTCACCCCTCCACTTT | CASSPSPGQGRSPLHF
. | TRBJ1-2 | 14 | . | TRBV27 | TGTGCCAGCAGTTTATGGGCCTCTAACTATGGCTACACCTTC | CASSLWASNYGYTF
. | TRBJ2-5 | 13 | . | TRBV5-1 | TGCGCCAGCAGCTATACAGGGATGGAGACCCAGTACTTC | CASSYTGMETQYF
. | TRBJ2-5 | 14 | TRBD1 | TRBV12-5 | TGTGCTAGTGGTTTGGGGACAGGCCAAGAGACCCAGTACTTC | CASGLGTGQETQYF
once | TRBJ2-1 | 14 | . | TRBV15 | TGTGCCACCAGCAGAGATTTCGCCAGGAATGAGCAGTTCTTC | CATSRDFARNEQFF